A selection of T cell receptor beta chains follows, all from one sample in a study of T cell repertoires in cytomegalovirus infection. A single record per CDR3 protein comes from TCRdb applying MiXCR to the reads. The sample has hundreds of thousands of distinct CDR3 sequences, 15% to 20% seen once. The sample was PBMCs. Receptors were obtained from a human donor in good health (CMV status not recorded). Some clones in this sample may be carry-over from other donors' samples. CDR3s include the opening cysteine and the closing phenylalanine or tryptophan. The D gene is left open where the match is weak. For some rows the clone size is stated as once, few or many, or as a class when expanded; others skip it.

CDR3: CASSVVWGIKQGAYGYTF
DNA: TGTGCCAGCAGCGTAGTGTGGGGAATCAAACAGGGCGCCTATGGCTACACCTTC
size: few
J: TRBJ1-2
D: .
V: TRBV7-9

CDR3: CASAPGGAFTEAFF
DNA: TGTGCCAGCGCGCCTGGGGGGGCGTTCACTGAAGCTTTCTTT
size: many
J: TRBJ1-1
D: .
V: TRBV7-9

CDR3: CASSPYGGAVTGELFF
DNA: TGTGCCAGCAGTCCCTACGGGGGGGCGGTCACCGGGGAGCTGTTTTTT
size: .
J: TRBJ2-2
D: TRBD2
V: TRBV27

CDR3: CASREQGARDYGYTF
DNA: TGTGCCAGCAGAGAACAGGGGGCGCGTGACTATGGCTACACCTTC
size: .
J: TRBJ1-2
D: TRBD1
V: TRBV6-6

CDR3: CSARDRTGGTEAFF
DNA: TGCAGTGCTAGAGATCGGACAGGGGGCACTGAAGCTTTCTTT
size: few
J: TRBJ1-1
D: TRBD1
V: TRBV20-1

CDR3: CASSIQSAGPYEQYF
DNA: TGTGCCAGTAGTATACAGTCGGCAGGGCCGTACGAGCAGTACTTC
size: many
J: TRBJ2-7
D: .
V: TRBV19

CDR3: CATRQGAGNTIYF
DNA: TGTGCCACCCGCCAGGGAGCTGGAAACACCATATATTTT
size: few
J: TRBJ1-3
D: .
V: TRBV2

CDR3: CASNPQTSYEQYF
DNA: TGTGCCAGCAACCCCCAGACTTCCTACGAGCAGTACTTC
size: few
J: TRBJ2-7
D: .
V: TRBV2

CDR3: CASSRNRLSDYEQYF
DNA: TGTGCCAGCAGCCGGAACAGATTGTCTGACTACGAGCAGTACTTC
size: few
J: TRBJ2-7
D: .
V: TRBV4-2

CDR3: CATVSGGHLGELFF
DNA: TGTGCCACCGTCAGCGGGGGCCACCTCGGGGAGCTGTTTTTT
size: few
J: TRBJ2-2
D: TRBD2
V: TRBV6-5

CDR3: CASSFYSDTQYF
DNA: TGTGCCAGCAGCTTCTATTCTGATACGCAGTATTTT
size: .
J: TRBJ2-3
D: .
V: TRBV7-9

CDR3: CASSRTKIGNEQYEQYF
DNA: TGCGCCAGCAGCCGAACCAAGATTGGGAATGAGCAATACGAGCAGTACTTC
size: .
J: TRBJ2-7
D: .
V: TRBV4-1

CDR3: CASSPRQGARETQYF
DNA: TGTGCCAGCAGCCCGCGACAGGGGGCCCGGGAGACCCAGTACTTC
size: many
J: TRBJ2-5
D: TRBD1
V: TRBV7-2

CDR3: CSARDLWPSGGYNEQFF
DNA: TGCAGTGCTAGAGATTTATGGCCTAGCGGGGGGTACAATGAGCAGTTCTTC
size: .
J: TRBJ2-1
D: TRBD2
V: TRBV20-1

CDR3: CASSSLYTEAFF
DNA: TGTGCCAGCAGCTCCCTATACACTGAAGCTTTCTTT
size: .
J: TRBJ1-1
D: .
V: TRBV7-2

CDR3: CSADLGGTSGGNEQFF
DNA: TGCAGTGCCGATCTTGGCGGGACTAGCGGGGGTAATGAGCAGTTCTTC
size: .
J: TRBJ2-1
D: TRBD2
V: TRBV20-1

CDR3: CASSSGQATDTQYF
DNA: TGTGCCAGCAGCTCGGGGCAGGCAACAGATACGCAGTATTTT
size: .
J: TRBJ2-3
D: .
V: TRBV7-3

CDR3: CASSGQGQGVEKLFF
DNA: TGTGCCAGCAGCGGCCAGGGACAGGGGGTTGAAAAACTGTTTTTT
size: few
J: TRBJ1-4
D: TRBD1
V: TRBV2

CDR3: CASSFSPGQNYGYTF
DNA: TGTGCCAGCAGCTTTAGTCCGGGACAGAACTATGGCTACACCTTC
size: many
J: TRBJ1-2
D: TRBD1
V: TRBV7-2

CDR3: CASSSQQGIRHEQYF
DNA: TGTGCCAGCAGCTCCCAGCAGGGAATTCGGCACGAGCAGTACTTC
size: once
J: TRBJ2-7
D: .
V: TRBV7-6

CDR3: CASSGGSDTQYF
DNA: TGTGCCAGCAGCGGGGGGTCAGATACGCAGTATTTT
size: many
J: TRBJ2-3
D: TRBD2
V: TRBV12-3/TRBV12-4

CDR3: CAISDWGGGETQYF
DNA: TGTGCCATCAGTGATTGGGGCGGAGGAGAGACCCAGTACTTC
size: few
J: TRBJ2-5
D: .
V: TRBV10-3

CDR3: CASSGDPQGSGYTF
DNA: TGTGCCAGCAGTGGGGACCCACAGGGGAGCGGCTACACCTTC
size: .
J: TRBJ1-2
D: TRBD1
V: TRBV12-3/TRBV12-4

CDR3: CASSLMQGNSPLHF
DNA: TGTGCCAGCAGCTTAATGCAGGGTAATTCACCCCTCCACTTT
size: few
J: TRBJ1-6
D: .
V: TRBV7-9

CDR3: CASRSSYEQYF
DNA: TGTGCCAGCCGAAGCTCCTACGAGCAGTACTTC
size: few
J: TRBJ2-7
D: .
V: TRBV28

CDR3: CASSQDRGNTIYF
DNA: TGCGCCAGCAGCCAAGATAGAGGAAACACCATATATTTT
size: many
J: TRBJ1-3
D: .
V: TRBV4-3